A selection of T cell receptor beta chains follows, all from one sample in a study of Ad26.COV2.S vaccination and SARS-CoV-2 variants. Sequenced by immunoSEQ multiplex PCR; TCRdb stores in-frame clones only, minus some. The sample lists fewer than 500,000 clones; roughly 91% were seen once. The source material was peripheral blood, sampled in a trial of Ad26.COV2.S vaccine versus placebo. The receptors shown here come from a person aged 18-60 years who received the Ad26.COV2.S COVID-19 vaccine or a placebo. CDR3s include the opening cysteine and the closing phenylalanine or tryptophan. Fields, in order: D gene, clone size, CDR3 length, V gene, J gene, CDR3 protein, CDR3 DNA. D genes are given only for firm matches. Rows may omit the clone size; those that give it use once, few, many or a size class.

NA,NA,13,TRBV3-1/TRBV3-2,TRBJ2-2,CASARLTVGELFF,TGTGCCAGCGCCAGACTCACTGTGGGGGAGCTGTTTTTT
NA,NA,18,TRBV27,TRBJ2-3,CASSFRDSSFFGTDTQYF,TGTGCCAGCAGTTTCCGGGACTCTTCCTTTTTCGGCACAGATACGCAGTATTTT
TRBD1,NA,17,TRBV2,TRBJ1-1,CASSRRTGGTVNTEAFF,TGTGCCAGCAGTCGCCGGACAGGGGGCACGGTGAACACTGAAGCTTTCTTT
TRBD1,NA,12,TRBV5-1,TRBJ2-7,CASSWTGAEQYF,TGCGCCAGCAGCTGGACAGGTGCCGAGCAGTACTTC
NA,once,13,TRBV7-9,TRBJ2-3,CASSLTPTDTQYF,TGTGCCAGCAGCTTGACCCCCACAGATACGCAGTATTTT
TRBD2,NA,17,TRBV7-9,TRBJ2-7,CASSLREGRLADYEQYF,TGTGCCAGCAGCTTAAGGGAGGGTCGACTAGCGGACTACGAGCAGTACTTC
NA,once,15,TRBV9,TRBJ2-3,CASSGSQGGTDTQYF,TGTGCCAGCAGCGGATCACAGGGCGGTACAGATACGCAGTATTTT
TRBD2,NA,18,TRBV7-3,TRBJ2-2,CASSRKSGLAENTGELFF,TGTGCCAGCAGCCGAAAAAGCGGACTAGCGGAGAACACCGGGGAGCTGTTTTTT
NA,few,16,TRBV13,TRBJ2-2,CASSQEPAGLAGELFF,TGTGCCAGCAGCCAGGAGCCAGCGGGTTTGGCCGGGGAGCTGTTTTTT
NA,NA,17,TRBV7-9,TRBJ2-7,CASSLERDPVLGPEQYF,TGTGCCAGCAGCTTAGAACGGGACCCAGTATTGGGTCCCGAGCAGTACTTC
NA,NA,11,TRBV7-9,TRBJ2-4,CASSAGLLQYF,TGTGCCAGCAGCGCGGGACTCCTTCAGTACTTC
NA,few,15,TRBV4-1,TRBJ1-5,CASSPTDSPGQPQHF,TGCGCCAGCAGCCCAACTGACAGCCCCGGTCAGCCCCAGCATTTT
NA,NA,13,TRBV10-3,TRBJ2-7,CAIPPGRGYEQYF,TGTGCCATCCCCCCCGGCCGGGGATACGAGCAGTACTTC
TRBD1,NA,15,TRBV4-1,TRBJ2-7,CASSLWHRGTYEQYF,TGCGCCAGCAGCCTATGGCACAGGGGTACATACGAGCAGTACTTC
TRBD2,once,13,TRBV30,TRBJ2-5,CAWEAGGVETQYF,TGTGCCTGGGAAGCGGGAGGGGTAGAGACCCAGTACTTC
NA,few,13,TRBV3-1/TRBV3-2,TRBJ1-1,CASSHPVLTEAFF,TGTGCCAGCAGCCACCCGGTATTGACTGAAGCTTTCTTT
TRBD2,NA,17,TRBV2,TRBJ2-3,CARSQSSGGPSTDTQYF,TGTGCCAGGTCCCAAAGTAGCGGGGGTCCTAGCACAGATACGCAGTATTTT
TRBD2,few,16,TRBV28,TRBJ2-1,CASSLGAGGTYNEQFF,TGTGCCAGCAGTTTGGGAGCGGGAGGAACCTACAATGAGCAGTTCTTC
TRBD2,NA,14,TRBV13,TRBJ2-3,CASSLGLAGDTQYF,TGTGCCAGCAGCCTCGGACTAGCGGGAGATACGCAGTATTTT
NA,once,14,TRBV28,TRBJ1-1,CASSLVGALAEAFF,TGTGCCAGCAGTTTAGTGGGGGCGCTTGCTGAAGCTTTCTTT
NA,NA,12,TRBV10-3,TRBJ2-5,CAISGQEETQYF,TGTGCCATCAGTGGACAGGAAGAGACCCAGTACTTC
TRBD1,NA,13,TRBV27,TRBJ2-2,CASSSRDSGELFF,TGTGCCAGCAGTTCCAGGGACAGCGGGGAGCTGTTTTTT
TRBD1,few,14,TRBV6-5,TRBJ1-4,CASSYGQGFGKLFF,TGTGCCAGCAGTTACGGACAGGGTTTTGGAAAACTGTTTTTT
TRBD1,NA,15,TRBV11-2,TRBJ2-7,CASSFRRDRGYEQYF,TGTGCCAGCAGCTTTCGGAGGGACAGGGGATACGAGCAGTACTTC
TRBD1,NA,17,TRBV24-1,TRBJ1-1,CATSDWGQGRRGTEAFF,TGTGCCACCAGTGATTGGGGACAGGGCAGGAGGGGCACTGAAGCTTTCTTT